The 28 T cell receptor beta chains presented below share a single source sample, sequenced in a study of CD8 T cells in ankylosing spondylitis. The antigens of these receptors remain unknown. TCRdb independently ran MiXCR on the 5' RACE reads; one entry per CDR3 protein. This sample yields over 400,000 distinct CDR3 sequences, of which about 24% are seen a single time; 0.89% belongs to the top ten. Study results and limitations: For ankylosing spondylitis blood, a TCR beta motif of under 10 highly homologous variants appeared characteristic.

The specimen was blood, either unsorted or a sorted T cell fraction (not recorded which). The source of these receptors is a male donor with ankylosing spondylitis.

This clonotype was seen a few times. This rearrangement joins TRBV12-3 or TRBV12-4 to TRBJ1-5; TRBD1 might be the D (5 bases). CDR3 size: 16 residues. V lost 7 bases and J 5 bases, leaving 21 bases between the germline ends. CDR3 DNA sequence: TGTGCCAGCACCCTTGGAAACCGGGACCGAGATCAGCCCCAGCATTTT. Residues: CASTLGNRDRDQPQHF.

A remark on this clonotype: Its ends do not fully match the called genes, so a read error is possible. The chain employs TRBV3-1 and TRBJ2-1; D might be TRBD1 (5 bases). Germline CDR1 is LGHDT and CDR2 is YNNKEL (reference sequence). This CDR3 is 15 amino acids long. CDR3 DNA sequence: TGTGCCAGCAGACAAGAGCAGGGCGCCTACAATGAGCAGTTCTTC. Encoded protein: CASRQEQGAYNEQFF.

CDR3 coding DNA: TGCGCCACCTCTGGGGGGGCAGATACGCAGTATTTT. Amino acid sequence: CATSGGADTQYF. The chain combines TRBV5-1 with TRBJ2-3; TRBD2 aligns across 7 bases. V shed 9 bases and J 4 bases; nucleotides not matched to a gene: 5. In germline, CDR1 is SGHRS, CDR2 YFSETQ. The CDR3 has 12 amino acids. Full variable domain (missing parts from reference TRBV5-1 and TRBJ2-3): KAGVTQTPRYLIKTRGQQVTLSCSPISGHRSVSWYQQTPGQGLQFLFEYFSETQRNKGNFPGRFSGRQFSNSRSEMNVSTLELGDSALYLCATSGGADTQYFGPGTRLTVL.

This clonotype appeared a few times. The V and J genes are TRBV7-6 and TRBJ2-7; D possibly corresponds to TRBD1 (6 bases). This CDR3 is 16 amino acids long. Germline V gene sequence: CDR1 SGHVS, CDR2 FNYEAQ. Trimming shortened V by 3 bases and J by 2 bases, and 17 bases separated the two germline ends. CDR3 in amino acids: CASSLRRQALAYEQYF. The CDR3 DNA follows: TGTGCCAGCAGCTTGCGTAGACAGGCCCTTGCCTACGAGCAGTACTTC.

The count of this clonotype is one. The chain is built from TRBV2 and TRBJ1-1, with TRBD1 matching over 7 bases. CDR1 and CDR2 (germline): SNHLY, FYNNEI. J gave up 1 base and V 5 bases, and 7 bases lay outside the gene matches. The CDR3 sequence is 15 residues long. The CDR3 protein is CASSPQGTRNTEAFF. In nucleotides, the CDR3 is TGTGCCAGCAGTCCACAGGGGACACGGAACACTGAAGCTTTCTTT.

This chain joins TRBV18 and TRBJ1-4; no definite D call. Deletions cut 3 bases from V and 5 bases from J, with 16 bases between. CDR3 length: 16 residues. Per the germline V gene, CDR1 is KGHSH and CDR2 is LQKENI. CDR3 sequence reads: CASSPGDRARNEKLFF. CDR3 in DNA: TGTGCCAGCTCACCGGGAGATCGTGCTCGAAATGAAAAACTGTTTTTT.

This chain joins TRBV12-3 or TRBV12-4 and TRBJ2-1; D is ambiguous. V lost 3 bases and J 6 bases, leaving 21 bases between the germline ends. The CDR3 spans 17 residues. CDR3 nucleotide sequence: TGTGCCAGCAGTTTGGTATACACCTCGTTTGAGAGCAATGAGCAGTTCTTC. Translated: CASSLVYTSFESNEQFF.

This clonotype was counted between two and nine times. The chain carries TRBV20-1 and TRBJ2-2; 10 bases line up with TRBD2. V dropped 2 bases and J dropped 1; count of bases not matched to a gene: 7. Germline CDR1 is DFQATT and CDR2 is SNEGSKA (reference sequence). The CDR3 sequence is 17 residues long. This CDR3 reads CSARFLAGDLNTGELFF. DNA for the CDR3: TGCAGTGCTAGATTTCTAGCGGGAGACCTGAACACCGGGGAGCTGTTTTTT.

The V gene is TRBV20-1, the J gene TRBJ2-3, with D possibly being TRBD1 (5 bases). Germline V lookup: CDR1 DFQATT, CDR2 SNEGSKA (reference sequence). Trimming left V 4 bases short and J 6 bases short, with 14 bases between. There are 13 residues in the CDR3. The CDR3 DNA reads TGCAGTGCTATCGGCAGGGCTGTGGATACGCAGTATTTT. This gives the protein CSAIGRAVDTQYF.

The V gene is TRBV20-1, the J gene TRBJ1-2; no firm D call. Per the germline V gene, CDR1 is DFQATT and CDR2 is SNEGSKA (reference sequence). With 2 bases removed from V and 3 bases from J, the gap between germline ends came to 10 bases. The CDR3 contains 13 residues. The DNA of the CDR3 is TGCAGTGCTAGACTCGCGGGAGACTATGGCTACACCTTC. It yields the protein CSARLAGDYGYTF.

This clonotype was detected many times. The chain uses TRBV20-1 and TRBJ2-7; D is unresolved. V was pared by 0 bases and J by 7 bases, with 13 bases between. The CDR3 consists of 13 residues. CDR1 and CDR2 (germline): DFQATT, SNEGSKA (reference sequence). In DNA form, the CDR3 reads TGCAGTGCTAGAGATCTTGGCAACGGGGAGCAGTACGTC. It codes for CSARDLGNGEQYV.

The CDR3 protein is CASSLDGGVDTQYF. As DNA, the CDR3 is TGTGCCAGCAGCTTGGACGGCGGGGTGGATACGCAGTATTTT. The chain couples TRBV5-5 to TRBJ2-3; perhaps TRBD2 as D (6 bases). Germline V gene data show CDR1 as SGHKS and CDR2 as YYEKEE (reference sequence). Trimming left V 0 bases short and J 6 bases short, with 11 bases between. The CDR3 is 14 amino acids.

V usage is TRBV5-8 and J usage is TRBJ2-1; either TRBD1 or TRBD2 may fit D (7 bases each). The germline gives CDR1 SGHTS, CDR2 YDEGEE. Trimming left V 3 bases short and J 8 bases short, with 24 bases between. The CDR3 is made up of 17 amino acids. CDR3 region: CASSSLMTGRDSDEQFF. The CDR3 DNA reads as TGTGCCAGCAGCTCCCTTATGACAGGGAGGGATTCGGATGAGCAGTTCTTC.

The CDR3 DNA follows: TGTGCCAGCAGCTTAGCTTGGACCCAAGAGACCCAGTACTTC. It is translated as CASSLAWTQETQYF. The chain has TRBV7-9 and TRBJ2-5; no reliable D call. V dropped 0 bases and J dropped 1 base, with 6 bases sitting between them. The V gene's germline CDR1 is SEHNR and CDR2 FQNEAQ (reference sequence). The CDR3 contains 14 residues.

This clonotype was picked up a small number of times. V gene TRBV15 combines with J gene TRBJ1-1, with a possible D match to TRBD1 (6 bases). CDR1 LNHNV and CDR2 YYDKDF come from the germline V gene (reference sequence). Trimming pared 5 bases from V and 1 base from J, leaving 23 bases between. This CDR3 comprises 18 residues. In DNA form, the CDR3 reads TGTGCCACCAGCCGACGGAGGGACATGGGAATCAGGAACACTGAAGCTTTCTTT. Translation: CATSRRRDMGIRNTEAFF.

This clonotype was seen more than once but under ten times. V and J are TRBV20-1 and TRBJ2-1; TRBD2 aligns across 7 bases. Germline lookup yields CDR1 DFQATT and CDR2 SNEGSKA (reference sequence). CDR3 size: 16 residues. The V and J ends lost 0 bases and 5 bases, in that order; junction bases with no gene match: 10. The CDR3 DNA reads as TGCAGTGCTAGAGATTGGAGCGGGGAGTCGAACAATGAGCAGTTCTTC. It encodes CSARDWSGESNNEQFF.

This clonotype was seen a handful of times. This sequence joins TRBV20-1 and TRBJ2-1; D tentatively fits TRBD1 or TRBD2 (6 bases each). Trimming shortened V by 6 bases and J by 8 bases, and 23 bases separated the two germline ends. The CDR3 has 15 residues. CDR1 and CDR2 from the germline V gene are DFQATT and SNEGSKA (reference sequence). CDR3 protein: CSARGPNPYSDEQFF. CDR3 coding DNA: TGCAGTGCCCGGGGGCCAAATCCATACTCCGATGAGCAGTTCTTC.

The chain combines TRBV2 with TRBJ1-2, with 7 bases that match TRBD1. In germline, CDR1 is SNHLY, CDR2 FYNNEI. Losses at the gene ends were 6 bases for V and 6 bases for J; bases not matched to a gene: 4. The CDR3 is 12 amino acids. CDR3 sequence reads: CASRPDRNGYTF. The CDR3 DNA is TGTGCCAGCAGGCCGGACAGGAATGGCTACACCTTC.

V usage is TRBV5-1 and J usage is TRBJ2-5; 9 bases are a match to TRBD2. V shed 2 bases, J shed 1 base, and the junction held 3 bases outside the gene matches. This CDR3 comprises 15 residues. Germline lookup yields CDR1 SGHRS and CDR2 YFSETQ. The CDR3 reads CASSLLAGAQETQYF. The DNA of the CDR3 is TGCGCCAGCAGCTTACTAGCGGGTGCCCAAGAGACCCAGTACTTC.

J is TRBJ1-4 and V is TRBV12-3 or TRBV12-4; tentative D call: TRBD1 (5 bases). The CDR3 runs 15 residues. The germline V and J ends were trimmed by 2 bases and 4 bases, with 11 bases remaining between them. CDR3 sequence reads: CASSLFEGLNEKLFF. The CDR3 coding sequence is TGTGCCAGCAGTTTATTTGAGGGGCTTAATGAAAAACTGTTTTTT.

This clonotype has more than one count but fewer than ten. The rearrangement links TRBV12-3 or TRBV12-4 to TRBJ2-2; D is unresolved. Trimming removed 1 base from V and 7 bases from J, with 7 bases in between. This CDR3 region has 13 residues. The CDR3, as DNA: TGTGCCAGCAGTTTAGTGGGTAACGGGGAGCTGTTTTTT. As protein: CASSLVGNGELFF.

V is TRBV5-1 and J is TRBJ2-1; D gene ambiguous. Germline V gene data show CDR1 as SGHRS and CDR2 as YFSETQ. CDR3 length equals 15 residues. Trimming pared 4 bases from V and 0 bases from J, leaving 11 bases between. The CDR3 coding sequence is TGCGCCAGCAGCACGGACGGAAGCTCCTACAATGAGCAGTTCTTC. Translation gives CASSTDGSSYNEQFF.

This chain joins TRBV7-2 and TRBJ1-5; D uncertain. Trimming pared 1 base from V and 0 bases from J, leaving 7 bases between. Germline V gene data show CDR1 as SGHTA and CDR2 as FQGNSA. The CDR3 is made up of 15 amino acids. In DNA, the CDR3 is TGTGCCAGCAGCTTAGTACGAAATAGCAATCAGCCCCAGCATTTT. It translates to CASSLVRNSNQPQHF.

The rearrangement uses TRBV25-1 and TRBJ2-1; D is possibly TRBD2 (6 bases). This CDR3 has 13 amino acids. Germline CDR1 MGHDK, CDR2 SYGVNS. Trimming removed 6 bases at V and 5 bases at J, with 11 bases between. This CDR3 is CASRKSGDNEQFF. The CDR3 DNA follows: TGTGCCAGCAGGAAGTCGGGGGACAATGAGCAGTTCTTC.

There are a few counts of this clonotype. The CDR3 spells CSAKPGLALKDEQFF. The CDR3, as DNA: TGCAGTGCTAAGCCGGGACTAGCTCTGAAGGATGAGCAGTTCTTC. The chain couples TRBV20-1 to TRBJ2-1, with 9 bases that match TRBD2. V shed 4 bases and J 8 bases; nucleotides not matched to a gene: 12. Germline V lookup: CDR1 DFQATT, CDR2 SNEGSKA (reference sequence). The CDR3 contains 15 residues.

In its sample, this clonotype was seen many times. The chain uses TRBV7-9 and TRBJ1-3; no reliable D call. This CDR3 contains 14 residues. Germline CDR1 and CDR2: SEHNR and FQNEAQ (reference sequence). V lost 1 base and J 2 bases, leaving 6 bases between the germline ends. The CDR3 here is CASSLEEAGNTIYF. CDR3 nucleotides: TGTGCCAGCAGCTTAGAGGAGGCTGGAAACACCATATATTTT.

This clonotype was seen a handful of times. This chain uses TRBV4-1 with TRBJ2-5; TRBD2 aligns across 8 bases. The CDR3 is made up of 15 amino acids. Unmatched junction bases numbered 6, after V lost 6 bases and J lost 0 bases. Per germline, CDR1 MGHRA and CDR2 YSYEKL. The CDR3 DNA sequence: TGCGCCAGCAGTTCTACTAGCGGAAACCAAGAGACCCAGTACTTC. It specifies CASSSTSGNQETQYF.

This clonotype was counted a few times. V gene TRBV5-1 combines with J gene TRBJ1-2; 8 nucleotides line up with TRBD1. This CDR3 is 14 amino acids long. After removal of 4 bases from V and 13 bases from J, the junction contained 15 bases not matched to a gene. The germline CDR1 and CDR2 sequences are SGHRS and YFSETQ. The CDR3 DNA sequence: TGCGCCAGCAGCGTGGATTCGACAGGGGCCGCGTTCACCTTC. This translates into CASSVDSTGAAFTF.